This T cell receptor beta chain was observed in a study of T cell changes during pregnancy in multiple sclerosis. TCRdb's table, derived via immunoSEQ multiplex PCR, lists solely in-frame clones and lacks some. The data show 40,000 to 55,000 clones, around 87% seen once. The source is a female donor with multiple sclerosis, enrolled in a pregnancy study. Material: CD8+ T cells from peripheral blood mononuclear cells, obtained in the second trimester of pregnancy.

CDR3 in amino acids: CASTNFTGGWYEQYF. CDR3 sequence (DNA): TGTGCCAGCACCAACTTTACAGGGGGATGGTACGAGCAGTACTTC. The chain recombines TRBV11-1 with TRBJ2-7; 8 bases align to TRBD1. The trim removed 7 bases at V and 4 bases at J, leaving 12 bases unmatched. The CDR3 length is 15 residues. The germline CDR1 and CDR2 sequences are SGHAT and FQDESV (reference sequence).